These 19 T cell receptor beta chains came from one sample sequenced in a study of shared clonotypes between healthy human individuals. Assay used: immunoSEQ multiplex PCR; TCRdb lists only in-frame clones, some missing. The sample lists 400,000 to 600,000 clones; roughly 83% were seen once. The material sequenced was PBMCs. The receptors were sampled from a woman aged 35 to 49 in good health. Some clones in this sample may be carry-over from other donors' samples.

The chain is built from TRBV11-2 and TRBJ2-2, with a weak D call TRBD2 (6 bases). The V end lost 1 base, the J end lost 0 bases, and 9 bases lay between the germline ends. The CDR3 runs to 16 residues. CDR1 is SGHAT, CDR2 FQNNGV, per germline. The CDR3 region is CASSLAAGSNTGELFF. The DNA for the CDR3 is TGTGCCAGCAGCTTAGCAGCGGGTTCGAACACCGGGGAGCTGTTTTTT.

V gene TRBV6-5 combines with J gene TRBJ1-6, with D uncertain. CDR3 length: 16 residues. The V gene's germline CDR1 is MNHEY and CDR2 SVGAGI. V lost 2 bases to trimming and J lost 10 bases, with 18 bases between them. The CDR3 sequence is CASSYGRSAPGSPLHF. In DNA form, the CDR3 reads TGTGCCAGCAGTTACGGACGGAGCGCCCCCGGGTCACCCCTCCACTTT.

CDR3 in DNA: TGCGCCAGCAGGGCGAACAGGGAAGGCGGCTACACCTTC. Its protein is CASRANREGGYTF. The chain employs TRBV5-1 and TRBJ1-2; possible D gene TRBD1, 6 bases. Germline V gives CDR1 SGHRS, CDR2 YFSETQ. CDR3 length: 13 amino acids. The V and J ends lost 5 bases and 8 bases respectively, with 16 bases between them.

This rearrangement joins TRBV30 to TRBJ2-1; D possibly corresponds to TRBD2 (6 bases). V gave up 3 bases and J gave up 8 bases, with 17 bases separating them. Germline V gene sequence: CDR1 GTSNPN, CDR2 SVGIG (reference sequence). The CDR3 covers 14 residues. The CDR3 here is CAWSLTSWRDEQFF. The CDR3 DNA follows: TGTGCCTGGAGCCTTACCAGCTGGAGGGATGAGCAGTTCTTC.

The J gene is TRBJ2-7, the V gene TRBV6-6; D possibly uses TRBD1 or TRBD2 (6 bases each). The CDR3 loop spans 12 amino acids. The germline V and J ends were trimmed by 6 bases and 4 bases, with 10 bases remaining between them. Looked up from germline, CDR1 is MNHNY and CDR2 is SVGAGI (reference sequence). This CDR3 reads CASRQGGYEQYF. In nucleotides, the CDR3 is TGTGCCAGCAGGCAAGGGGGGTACGAGCAGTACTTC.

The chain combines TRBV28 with TRBJ2-7, with no clear D. Germline V lookup: CDR1 MDHEN, CDR2 SYDVKM. Deletions cut 8 bases from V and 1 base from J, with 15 bases between. This CDR3 is built from 14 residues. As DNA, the CDR3 is TGTGCCAGCGCAGAACCGGGTATTTCCTACGAGCAGTACTTC. Its protein is CASAEPGISYEQYF.

This chain joins TRBV9 and TRBJ1-3; no clear D. This CDR3 contains 14 residues. Trimming removed 0 bases at V and 3 bases at J, with 7 bases between. Per germline, CDR1 SGDLS and CDR2 YYNGEE. The CDR3 region is CASSVGGNGNTIYF. The CDR3 bases are TGTGCCAGCAGCGTAGGGGGAAATGGAAACACCATATATTTT. Full variable domain (missing parts from reference TRBV9 and TRBJ1-3): DSGVTQTPKHLITATGQRVTLRCSPRSGDLSVYWYQQSLDQGLQFLIQYYNGEERAKGNILERFSAQQFPDLHSELNLSSLELGDSALYFCASSVGGNGNTIYFGEGSWLTVV.

As to this clone: Just one base apart from a much larger clone, this may be a read error. The chain has TRBV7-2 and TRBJ2-3; D gene unclear. The CDR3 spans 12 residues. The V gene's germline CDR1 is SGHTA and CDR2 FQGNSA. The ends were cut back, 5 bases at V and 0 bases at J, with 3 bases in the middle. The CDR3 sequence is CASSPSTDTQYF. Here the CDR3 DNA reads TGTGCCAGCAGCCCAAGCACAGATACGCAGTATTTT.

CDR3 residues: CASSQGDSKRTEAFF. The CDR3 nucleotides are TGCGCCAGCAGCCAAGGGGATTCGAAGCGGACTGAAGCTTTCTTT. This chain uses TRBV5-1 with TRBJ1-1; D possibly corresponds to TRBD1 (5 bases). Germline loops: CDR1 SGHRS, CDR2 YFSETQ. Trimming removed 4 bases at V and 5 bases at J, with 18 bases between. The CDR3 contains 15 residues.

This clone came up once. The V and J genes are TRBV19 and TRBJ2-7, with a tentative D call TRBD1 (6 bases). Trimming cost V 0 bases and J 5 bases, with 11 bases left between them. CDR1 and CDR2 from the germline V gene are LNHDA and SQIVND (reference sequence). CDR3 length equals 14 residues. The CDR3 sequence is CASSIDRDNNEQYF. The CDR3 region has the DNA TGTGCCAGTAGTATAGATAGGGACAACAACGAGCAGTACTTC.

The V call is TRBV7-9, the J call TRBJ2-7, with TRBD1 as a possible D gene (5 bases). V was cut by 5 bases and J by 6 bases, with 17 bases left in between. The CDR3 length is 14 residues. The germline V gene has CDR1 SEHNR and CDR2 FQNEAQ (reference sequence). CDR3: CASSPVLQVSEQYF. CDR3 DNA sequence: TGTGCCAGCAGCCCTGTGTTACAGGTCAGCGAGCAGTACTTC.

The chain carries TRBV7-8 and TRBJ1-4; 9 nucleotides agree with TRBD1. V trimming: 5 bases; J trimming: 7 bases; junction bases outside the gene matches: 5. Per the germline V gene, CDR1 is SGHVS and CDR2 is FQNEAQ. The CDR3 is 14 residues long. The DNA for the CDR3 is TGTGCCAGCAGCCCACGGGACAGGGTTGAAAAACTGTTTTTT. Translating it yields CASSPRDRVEKLFF.

V is TRBV10-3 and J is TRBJ1-1; no definite D call. Germline V gene data show CDR1 as ENHRY and CDR2 as SYGVKD. With 6 bases removed from V and 0 bases from J, the gap between germline ends came to 14 bases. The CDR3 length is 15 residues. The chain's CDR3 is CAISRSGRLNTEAFF. The CDR3, as DNA: TGTGCCATCAGCCGCTCTGGCAGACTGAACACTGAAGCTTTCTTT.

The chain couples TRBV6-6 to TRBJ1-1; 8 bases are a match to TRBD1. Germline loops: CDR1 MNHNY, CDR2 SVGAGI (reference sequence). CDR3 length equals 15 residues. V shed 4 bases, J shed 5 bases, and the junction held 9 bases outside the gene matches. CDR3 sequence (DNA): TGTGCCAGCAGTTCACAGGGGGAGATAGGAACTGAAGCTTTCTTT. It yields the protein CASSSQGEIGTEAFF.

This sequence joins TRBV9 and TRBJ2-1; perhaps TRBD2 as D (5 bases). V gave up 0 bases and J gave up 10 bases, with 11 bases separating them. CDR1 is SGDLS, CDR2 YYNGEE, per germline. This CDR3 contains 13 residues. CDR3 DNA: TGTGCCAGCAGCGTAGATGAGGGTCGGGAGCAGTTCTTC. It encodes CASSVDEGREQFF.

The chain employs TRBV19 and TRBJ2-1, with TRBD2 matching 8 bases. The ends lost 8 bases at V and 3 bases at J; junction bases unmatched: 15. The length of the CDR3 is 17 residues. CDR1 and CDR2 (germline): LNHDA, SQIVND (reference sequence). Here the CDR3 DNA reads TGTGCCAGTGGGATTAACTGGGCTAGCGGGCGCTACAATGAGCAGTTCTTC. It translates to CASGINWASGRYNEQFF.

This chain joins TRBV15 and TRBJ2-1; D assignment may be TRBD1 or TRBD2 (5 bases each). The CDR3 contains 16 residues. Germline V gene sequence: CDR1 LNHNV, CDR2 YYDKDF (reference sequence). V lost 1 base and J lost 0, with 10 bases in between. Written as DNA, the CDR3 is TGTGCCACCAGCAGAGGAGGGGTAAGCTCCTACAATGAGCAGTTCTTC. As protein: CATSRGGVSSYNEQFF.

The J gene is TRBJ2-6, the V gene TRBV28; D not certain. The length of the CDR3 is 16 residues. V was cut by 5 bases and J by 5 bases, with 16 bases left in between. CDR1 is MDHEN and CDR2 is SYDVKM in the germline V gene. CDR3 region: CASSMISQSRANVLTF. As DNA, the CDR3 is TGTGCCAGCAGTATGATATCACAAAGTCGGGCCAACGTCCTGACTTTC.

This clone appeared a single time. V gene TRBV7-9 combines with J gene TRBJ2-3; 13 nucleotides align to TRBD2. This CDR3 comprises 16 residues. The J segment lost 3 bases and the V segment lost 5 bases, leaving 5 bases of the junction unmatched. The germline CDR1 and CDR2 sequences are SEHNR and FQNEAQ (reference sequence). CDR3 in amino acids: CASSAGLAGVTDTQYF. The DNA for the CDR3 is TGTGCCAGCAGCGCAGGACTAGCGGGAGTAACAGATACGCAGTATTTT.